This is a list of T cell receptor beta chains from one sample in a study of T cells in Graves' hyperthyroidism and ophthalmopathy. TCRdb reprocessed the multiplex PCR reads with MiXCR, giving one entry per CDR3 protein. Among hundreds of thousands of distinct CDR3 sequences listed, about 16% were seen once. Sequencing was performed on blood. All receptors come from a woman in her 30s with Graves' hyperthyroidism. CDR3s include the opening cysteine and the closing phenylalanine or tryptophan. A D gene is named only where the DNA matches it firmly. A clone size is listed for some rows: how often the clone was seen (once, few, many), or a class if it is expanded.

-	-	TRBV6-2/TRBV6-3	TRBJ1-2	CASTVSTATFSDGYTF	TGTGCCAGCACCGTATCGACAGCGACCTTTTCGGATGGCTACACCTTC
-	-	TRBV12-3/TRBV12-4	TRBJ2-7	CASSSVPYEQYF	TGTGCCAGCAGTTCAGTCCCCTACGAGCAGTACTTC
-	-	TRBV19	TRBJ1-3	CASSMTETGNTIYF	TGTGCCAGTAGTATGACCGAGACTGGAAACACCATATATTTT
many	-	TRBV5-6	TRBJ2-1	CASSLAGRYSYNEQFF	TGTGCCAGCAGCTTGGCCGGTCGTTACTCCTACAATGAGCAGTTCTTC
many	-	TRBV20-1	TRBJ2-1	CSAGRERDEQFF	TGCAGTGCTGGACGGGAGCGGGATGAGCAGTTCTTC
many	-	TRBV20-1	TRBJ2-2	CSARPGRNTGELFF	TGCAGTGCTAGACCGGGACGGAACACCGGGGAGCTGTTTTTT
many	-	TRBV24-1	TRBJ2-7	CATSDPGSYEQYF	TGTGCCACCAGTGATCCGGGTAGCTACGAGCAGTACTTC
-	TRBD1	TRBV30	TRBJ2-3	CAWSGRRQGYRPSTDTQYF	TGTGCCTGGAGTGGCCGGAGACAGGGGTACCGACCTTCCACAGATACGCAGTATTTT
-	-	TRBV6-2/TRBV6-3	TRBJ1-1	CATNRAMNTEAFF	TGTGCCACGAACAGGGCCATGAACACTGAAGCTTTCTTT
few	TRBD2	TRBV7-2	TRBJ2-2	CASSFIAGVRAGELFF	TGTGCCAGCAGCTTTATAGCGGGAGTAAGGGCCGGGGAGCTGTTTTTT
-	-	TRBV12-3/TRBV12-4	TRBJ1-1	CASRPRDNPRVAFF	TGTGCCAGCAGGCCGCGGGACAACCCCAGGGTAGCTTTCTTT
-	-	TRBV5-1	TRBJ1-6	CASSLLQGSVSPLHF	TGCGCCAGCAGCTTATTGCAAGGATCGGTTTCACCCCTCCACTTT
many	TRBD2	TRBV20-1	TRBJ2-7	CSAENSGRDYEQYF	TGCAGTGCGGAAAATAGCGGGAGGGACTACGAGCAGTACTTC
few	-	TRBV9	TRBJ2-3	CASSVVIGTDTQYF	TGTGCCAGCAGCGTAGTGATCGGGACAGATACGCAGTATTTT
-	-	TRBV20-1	TRBJ2-7	CSAGPISYEQYF	TGCAGTGCTGGACCCATCTCCTACGAGCAGTACTTC
many	-	TRBV28	TRBJ1-1	CASSLSGSGTEAFF	TGTGCCAGCAGTTTAAGTGGGAGCGGCACTGAAGCTTTCTTT
-	TRBD2	TRBV20-1	TRBJ2-1	CSAISGLGGYNEQFF	TGCAGTGCTATTAGCGGGCTGGGGGGGTACAATGAGCAGTTCTTC
few	TRBD1	TRBV30	TRBJ2-7	CAWRDRGNGEQYF	TGTGCCTGGAGGGACAGGGGAAACGGGGAGCAGTACTTC
-	TRBD1	TRBV19	TRBJ1-5	CASSRGQRDQPQHF	TGTGCCAGTAGTAGGGGACAGCGAGATCAGCCCCAGCATTTT
-	TRBD1	TRBV9	TRBJ1-2	CASSGSGQGYGYTF	TGTGCCAGCAGCGGAAGTGGACAGGGATATGGCTACACCTTC
many	TRBD1	TRBV24-1	TRBJ2-3	CATSDRTGGGSDTQYF	TGTGCCACCAGTGACCGGACAGGGGGCGGGTCAGATACGCAGTATTTT
many	-	TRBV5-5	TRBJ2-7	CASSLETVKHEQYF	TGTGCCAGCAGCTTGGAGACAGTGAAGCACGAGCAGTACTTC
-	-	TRBV29-1	TRBJ2-2	CSVVVTGELFF	TGCAGCGTTGTTGTCACCGGGGAGCTGTTTTTT
many	-	TRBV4-1	TRBJ2-5	CASSQDSGGMETQYF	TGCGCCAGCAGCCAAGATTCTGGAGGGATGGAGACCCAGTACTTC
-	-	TRBV6-1	TRBJ1-5	CASSTFWPQHF	TGTGCCAGCAGTACTTTCTGGCCCCAGCATTTT
many	-	TRBV12-3/TRBV12-4	TRBJ2-2	CASSLGGRWTGELFF	TGTGCCAGCAGTTTAGGGGGGCGTTGGACCGGGGAGCTGTTTTTT
many	-	TRBV3-1	TRBJ2-5	CASSQRGNLYQETQYF	TGTGCCAGCAGCCAGAGGGGGAATTTGTACCAAGAGACCCAGTACTTC
many	TRBD1	TRBV6-2/TRBV6-3	TRBJ2-3	CASSYIPGQGRTDTQYF	TGTGCCAGCAGCTACATCCCGGGACAGGGAAGGACAGATACGCAGTATTTT